This T cell receptor (beta chain) came from a study of early T cells in non-severe SARS-CoV-2 infection (dated by TCRdb to 2020 to 2023). Context from the whole study: Because TCR sequencing was done on bulk RNA from unsorted whole blood, the alpha and beta chains could not be paired. The research as a whole found: VDJdb matching was skewed toward anti-spike CD8 responses and likely underestimated virus-specific expansions by missing private and CD4 specificities.

The germline V gene specifies MDHEN as CDR1 and SYDVKM as CDR2. From the cysteine through the phenylalanine, the CDR3 covers 12 amino acids. CDR3 DNA is the only sequence kept; it has 36 bases, read in frame from the first base. Between the V and J ends, shortened by 6 bases and 2 bases respectively, the junction contains 8 bases. The study was a case-control design nested within a healthcare worker cohort in London, UK, with weekly nasopharyngeal swab PCR tests and blood sampling. Healthcare workers were enrolled in the week of the UK lockdown, from 23 to 31 March 2020, and were followed every week for up to roughly 16 weeks. A remark on this clonotype: Its antigen has not been determined. No clone much larger than this one lies a single base away; base qualities are absent.

Library creation used 5' RACE. TCRdb lists the instrument as NextSeq 500. In the TCR library protocol, unique molecular identifiers were attached to individual cDNA molecules to correct for PCR bias and sequencing error. TCR alpha and beta chains were both sequenced, and the abundances of alpha and beta sequences in each sample were closely correlated with each other. The paper's data handling went like this. V gene, J gene and CDR3 annotation of TCR sequences was performed with Decombinator V4. TCRs were defined as expanded if a significant change between any two time points was detected under a Poisson model with p below 0.0001. TCR abundances were normalised to the total number of TCRs sequenced per sample and expressed as counts per million. MAIT TCRs were defined by TRAV1-2 paired with TRAJ12, TRAJ20 or TRAJ33, and iNKT TCRs by TRAV10 paired with TRAJ18. VDJdb, accessed 1 November 2021, was searched for CMV, EBV and SARS-CoV-2 annotated TCRs, excluding TCRs annotated for multiple antigens. The raw public data were reprocessed by TCRdb itself: fastp quality trimming at Q25, MiXCR clonotype calling, in-frame beta chains only. Entries are consolidated by CDR3 protein sequence, retaining the most common genes and DNA. TCRdb's processing, not the study's, gives the V and J calls here. The sample table holds around 83,000 distinct CDR3 sequences, of which approximately 12% were seen once. The ten most abundant clones make up 4% to 4.5% of the sample.

This specimen was whole blood, taken at baseline. The receptor comes from an adult who was a healthcare worker with PCR-confirmed SARS-CoV-2 infection or an uninfected control (not recorded which). The V gene is TRBV28 and the J gene is TRBJ2-7; the D gene cannot be resolved reliably. The CDR3: CASSRWAYEQYF. The bases read TGTGCCAGCAGCCGGTGGGCCTACGAGCAGTACTTC. The full variable domain, with segments outside the CDR3 supplied by the reference TRBV28 and TRBJ2-7 proteins, appears as DVKVTQSSRYLVKRTGEKVFLECVQDMDHENMFWYRQDPGLGLRLIYFSYDVKMKEKGDIPEGYSVSREKKERFSLILESASTNQTSMYLCASSRWAYEQYFGPGTRLTVT.